Given below is one TCR beta chain in context. Its antigen is not identified. This record comes from a study of cytomegalovirus exposure and HLA in healthy donors. Germline V lookup: CDR1 ENHRY, CDR2 SYGVKD. CDR3 size: 15 residues. V lost 0 bases, J lost 1 base, and 10 bases lay in between. Study results and limitations: Versus the roughly 690-donor mean, an Asian-associated ancestry cluster reportedly showed fewer N-insertions in a later analysis. Earlier findings revealed that most TCR beta V segments proved productive either about 90% or about 30% of the time.

Use of 60 Vbeta and 13 Jbeta primers characterized the PCR. Sequencing was performed with immunoSEQ multiplex PCR; in TCRdb, only in-frame clones are kept and a portion is missing. The sample lists 110,000 or so clones; around 77% were seen once. Sequencing was done on a sample of PBMCs. The V gene is TRBV10-3, the J gene TRBJ2-7, with D possibly TRBD2 on 6 matching bases. The TCR sequence derives from a man between 18 and 29 years old in good health and CMV-seropositive. The CDR3 sequence: CAISESVEGSYEQYF. The DNA for the CDR3 is TGTGCCATCAGTGAGTCGGTGGAGGGTTCCTACGAGCAGTACTTC.